What follows describes a single T cell receptor beta chain. The record originates from a study of shared clonotypes between healthy human individuals. Only in-frame clones appear in the TCRdb table, and some are missing; sequencing was by immunoSEQ multiplex PCR. The table includes about 2 million clones, about 95% detected once. Selected positively for CCR7 and CD45RO-negative, naive CD8 cells excluded terminally differentiated effector memory CD45RA+ cells. Germline V gene lookup returns CDR1 LGHNA and CDR2 YSLEER. The CDR3 is 17 residues long. The V and J ends lost 1 base and 0 bases respectively, with 12 bases between them.

The rearrangement uses TRBV4-3 and TRBJ1-4; the D is unclear. The TCR was taken from a man aged 18 to 35 in good health. Material: naive CD8+ T cells sorted from blood. The CDR3 is CASSQVGWVTTNEKLFF. The CDR3 bases are TGCGCCAGCAGCCAAGTAGGCTGGGTTACAACTAATGAAAAACTGTTTTTT.